Listed below are T cell receptor beta chains from one sample, sequenced in a study of cytomegalovirus exposure and HLA in healthy donors. Sequencing was performed with immunoSEQ multiplex PCR; in TCRdb, only in-frame clones are kept and a portion is missing. The sample features about 200,000 clones, with roughly 1.2% in its top ten. Sequencing was done on a sample of PBMCs. Source of these receptors: a girl aged 2 to 10 in good health and CMV-seropositive. Both conserved end residues are part of each CDR3. Fields, in order: clone size, V gene, J gene, D gene, CDR3 protein, CDR3 DNA. D genes are given only for firm matches. Some rows have no size entry. The others give once, few or many, or a class for an expanded clone.

clone size: NA
V gene: TRBV27
J gene: TRBJ2-2
D gene: NA
CDR3 protein: CASSSFTGELFF
CDR3 DNA: TGTGCCAGCAGTTCGTTCACCGGGGAGCTGTTTTTT

clone size: NA
V gene: TRBV5-1
J gene: TRBJ2-3
D gene: TRBD2
CDR3 protein: CASSLNLAADTQYF
CDR3 DNA: TGCGCCAGCAGCTTGAACCTAGCGGCAGATACGCAGTATTTT

clone size: NA
V gene: TRBV27
J gene: TRBJ1-1
D gene: NA
CDR3 protein: CASSPPRQGWFTEAFF
CDR3 DNA: TGTGCCAGCAGCCCACCTAGGCAGGGGTGGTTCACTGAAGCTTTCTTT

clone size: NA
V gene: TRBV19
J gene: TRBJ2-3
D gene: NA
CDR3 protein: CASTSSVADTQYF
CDR3 DNA: TGTGCCAGTACCTCATCGGTCGCAGATACGCAGTATTTT

clone size: NA
V gene: TRBV7-9
J gene: TRBJ2-2
D gene: TRBD1
CDR3 protein: CASSLRDSANTGELFF
CDR3 DNA: TGTGCCAGCAGCTTACGGGACAGCGCGAACACCGGGGAGCTGTTCTTT

clone size: NA
V gene: TRBV28
J gene: TRBJ2-2
D gene: NA
CDR3 protein: CASSLSRWSGELFF
CDR3 DNA: TGTGCCAGCAGTTTATCTAGGTGGTCCGGGGAGCTGTTTTTT

clone size: NA
V gene: TRBV29-1
J gene: TRBJ2-3
D gene: TRBD2
CDR3 protein: CSAGLAGEVTDTQYF
CDR3 DNA: TGCAGCGCCGGACTAGCGGGAGAGGTCACAGATACGCAGTATTTT

clone size: NA
V gene: TRBV18
J gene: TRBJ1-6
D gene: NA
CDR3 protein: CASSPRGGGDSPLHF
CDR3 DNA: TGTGCCAGCTCACCGCGGGGGGGTGGTGATTCACCCCTCCACTTT

clone size: NA
V gene: TRBV19
J gene: TRBJ1-4
D gene: NA
CDR3 protein: CASSIAGEKLFF
CDR3 DNA: TGTGCCAGTAGTATTGCGGGTGAAAAACTGTTTTTT

clone size: NA
V gene: TRBV7-9
J gene: TRBJ2-3
D gene: NA
CDR3 protein: CASSFRTDTQYF
CDR3 DNA: TGTGCCAGCAGCTTCAGAACAGATACGCAGTATTTT

clone size: NA
V gene: TRBV29-1
J gene: TRBJ1-2
D gene: TRBD1
CDR3 protein: CSVEVTGGYPTNYGYTF
CDR3 DNA: TGCAGCGTTGAAGTTACAGGGGGCTACCCCACTAACTATGGCTACACCTTC

clone size: NA
V gene: TRBV19
J gene: TRBJ2-1
D gene: TRBD2
CDR3 protein: CASSTPGLESKEQFF
CDR3 DNA: TGTGCCAGTAGTACACCGGGACTAGAGAGTAAAGAGCAGTTCTTC

clone size: NA
V gene: TRBV5-5
J gene: TRBJ1-1
D gene: NA
CDR3 protein: CASSSRWTEAFF
CDR3 DNA: TGTGCCAGCAGCTCCAGGTGGACTGAAGCTTTCTTT

clone size: NA
V gene: TRBV11-3
J gene: TRBJ2-1
D gene: TRBD2
CDR3 protein: CASSLVGGSEQFF
CDR3 DNA: TGTGCCAGCAGCTTAGTGGGCGGGAGTGAGCAGTTCTTC

clone size: NA
V gene: TRBV6-1
J gene: TRBJ1-5
D gene: TRBD1
CDR3 protein: CAIHPRTGSNQPQHF
CDR3 DNA: TGTGCCATTCATCCCAGGACAGGGAGCAATCAGCCCCAGCATTTT

clone size: NA
V gene: TRBV7-3
J gene: TRBJ2-1
D gene: TRBD2
CDR3 protein: CASSLTPLAGGNSYEQFF
CDR3 DNA: TGTGCCAGCAGCTTAACTCCCCTAGCGGGAGGGAACAGTTATGAGCAGTTCTTC

clone size: NA
V gene: TRBV6-1
J gene: TRBJ1-2
D gene: NA
CDR3 protein: CASSEAFGRAKGYTF
CDR3 DNA: TGTGCCAGCAGTGAAGCGTTTGGCAGGGCGAAGGGCTACACCTTC

clone size: NA
V gene: TRBV5-6
J gene: TRBJ2-7
D gene: NA
CDR3 protein: CASSVDSFSYEQYF
CDR3 DNA: TGTGCCAGCAGCGTCGACTCTTTCTCCTACGAGCAGTACTTC

clone size: NA
V gene: TRBV10-3
J gene: TRBJ2-7
D gene: TRBD1
CDR3 protein: CAISPGQGPYEQYF
CDR3 DNA: TGTGCCATCAGTCCGGGACAGGGACCTTACGAGCAGTACTTC

clone size: NA
V gene: TRBV18
J gene: TRBJ2-1
D gene: TRBD2
CDR3 protein: CASSPREGNEQFF
CDR3 DNA: TGTGCCAGCTCACCTAGGGAGGGGAATGAGCAGTTCTTC

clone size: NA
V gene: TRBV29-1
J gene: TRBJ2-5
D gene: TRBD2
CDR3 protein: CSARGGWQETQYF
CDR3 DNA: TGCAGCGCCCGGGGGGGTTGGCAAGAGACCCAGTACTTC

clone size: NA
V gene: TRBV6-5
J gene: TRBJ2-3
D gene: NA
CDR3 protein: CASRASGTDTQYF
CDR3 DNA: TGTGCCAGCAGGGCTAGCGGCACAGATACGCAGTATTTT

clone size: NA
V gene: TRBV5-1
J gene: TRBJ2-7
D gene: NA
CDR3 protein: CASSLERGYEQYF
CDR3 DNA: TGCGCCAGCAGCTTGGAAAGGGGGTACGAGCAGTACTTC

clone size: NA
V gene: TRBV11-2
J gene: TRBJ1-2
D gene: TRBD1
CDR3 protein: CASSIRQGDYTF
CDR3 DNA: TGTGCCAGCAGCATACGACAGGGTGACTACACCTTC

clone size: NA
V gene: TRBV15
J gene: TRBJ2-5
D gene: NA
CDR3 protein: CATSRDAGQETQYF
CDR3 DNA: TGTGCCACCAGCAGAGATGCGGGGCAAGAGACCCAGTACTTC

clone size: NA
V gene: TRBV21-1
J gene: TRBJ1-5
D gene: NA
CDR3 protein: CASSEGRGPQHF
CDR3 DNA: TGTGCCAGCAGCGAGGGCCGGGGGCCCCAGCATTTT

clone size: NA
V gene: TRBV9
J gene: TRBJ2-2
D gene: NA
CDR3 protein: CASSIGLTGELFF
CDR3 DNA: TGTGCCAGCAGCATAGGACTCACCGGGGAGCTGTTTTTT

clone size: NA
V gene: TRBV7-6
J gene: TRBJ2-7
D gene: TRBD1
CDR3 protein: CASSPYPRQGRSYEQYF
CDR3 DNA: TGTGCCAGCAGCCCCTACCCCCGACAGGGACGTTCCTACGAGCAGTACTTC

clone size: medium-sized
V gene: TRBV5-1
J gene: TRBJ1-1
D gene: TRBD1
CDR3 protein: CASQRDRGRGAFF
CDR3 DNA: TGCGCCAGCCAAAGGGACAGGGGGCGGGGAGCTTTCTTT

clone size: NA
V gene: TRBV2
J gene: TRBJ1-2
D gene: NA
CDR3 protein: CASSGPIEANYGYTF
CDR3 DNA: TGTGCCAGCAGCGGTCCGATAGAGGCTAACTATGGCTACACCTTC

clone size: NA
V gene: TRBV7-2
J gene: TRBJ1-3
D gene: NA
CDR3 protein: CASSLELRISGNTIYF
CDR3 DNA: TGTGCCAGCAGCCTAGAGTTGAGGATCTCTGGAAACACCATATATTTT

clone size: NA
V gene: TRBV6-1
J gene: TRBJ1-4
D gene: TRBD1
CDR3 protein: CASSEPGGSEKLFF
CDR3 DNA: TGTGCCAGCAGTGAACCAGGGGGATCAGAAAAACTGTTTTTT

clone size: NA
V gene: TRBV7-9
J gene: TRBJ2-3
D gene: TRBD1
CDR3 protein: CASSFRTGDPTDTQYF
CDR3 DNA: TGTGCCAGCAGCTTCCGGACAGGGGACCCCACAGATACGCAGTATTTT

clone size: NA
V gene: TRBV27
J gene: TRBJ2-3
D gene: NA
CDR3 protein: CASSLDGRPPDTQYF
CDR3 DNA: TGTGCCAGCAGTTTAGACGGGAGACCCCCAGATACGCAGTATTTT

clone size: NA
V gene: TRBV25-1
J gene: TRBJ2-2
D gene: NA
CDR3 protein: CASSEVVGELFF
CDR3 DNA: TGTGCCAGCAGCGAGGTAGTCGGGGAGCTGTTTTTT

clone size: NA
V gene: TRBV6-1
J gene: TRBJ2-7
D gene: NA
CDR3 protein: CASRSVTGTPYEQYF
CDR3 DNA: TGTGCCAGCAGATCCGTAACAGGGACCCCCTACGAGCAGTACTTC

clone size: NA
V gene: TRBV10-1
J gene: TRBJ2-7
D gene: NA
CDR3 protein: CASSYGGSHEQYF
CDR3 DNA: TGCGCCAGCAGCTACGGGGGATCCCACGAGCAGTACTTC

clone size: NA
V gene: TRBV28
J gene: TRBJ2-3
D gene: NA
CDR3 protein: CASRGPREYTQYF
CDR3 DNA: TGTGCCAGCAGGGGGCCCCGGGAGTATACGCAGTATTTT

clone size: NA
V gene: TRBV21-1
J gene: TRBJ2-6
D gene: NA
CDR3 protein: CASSKIQVPGANVLTF
CDR3 DNA: TGTGCCAGCAGCAAAATTCAGGTACCTGGGGCCAACGTCCTGACTTTC

clone size: NA
V gene: TRBV27
J gene: TRBJ2-1
D gene: TRBD2
CDR3 protein: CASRDPAGYNEQFF
CDR3 DNA: TGTGCCAGCCGGGACCCAGCGGGATACAATGAGCAGTTCTTC

clone size: NA
V gene: TRBV2
J gene: TRBJ1-2
D gene: TRBD1
CDR3 protein: CASMRDRYGYTF
CDR3 DNA: TGTGCCAGCATGAGGGACAGGTATGGCTACACCTTC

clone size: NA
V gene: TRBV6-1
J gene: TRBJ2-1
D gene: NA
CDR3 protein: CASSDWRHRNEQFF
CDR3 DNA: TGTGCCAGCAGTGATTGGAGGCATAGGAATGAGCAGTTCTTC

clone size: NA
V gene: TRBV7-2
J gene: TRBJ2-2
D gene: NA
CDR3 protein: CASSLDRDTGELFF
CDR3 DNA: TGTGCCAGCAGCTTAGACAGGGACACCGGGGAGCTGTTTTTT

clone size: NA
V gene: TRBV7-9
J gene: TRBJ2-1
D gene: TRBD2
CDR3 protein: CASSLGASSGRGTYNEQFF
CDR3 DNA: TGTGCCAGCAGCTTAGGGGCCTCTAGCGGGAGGGGCACCTACAATGAGCAGTTCTTC

clone size: NA
V gene: TRBV15
J gene: TRBJ2-2
D gene: TRBD1
CDR3 protein: CATSREPQGVAGELFF
CDR3 DNA: TGTGCCACCAGCAGAGAACCCCAGGGGGTCGCCGGGGAGCTGTTTTTT

clone size: NA
V gene: TRBV5-5
J gene: TRBJ2-1
D gene: NA
CDR3 protein: CASSLQAYNEQFF
CDR3 DNA: TGTGCCAGCAGCTTACAGGCTTACAATGAGCAGTTCTTC

clone size: NA
V gene: TRBV7-2
J gene: TRBJ2-3
D gene: NA
CDR3 protein: CASSSLFTDTQYF
CDR3 DNA: TGTGCCAGCAGCTCCCTATTCACAGATACGCAGTATTTT

clone size: NA
V gene: TRBV5-4
J gene: TRBJ2-7
D gene: TRBD2
CDR3 protein: CASSFRLAGAEQYF
CDR3 DNA: TGTGCCAGCAGCTTCAGGCTAGCGGGAGCCGAGCAGTACTTC

clone size: NA
V gene: TRBV18
J gene: TRBJ2-1
D gene: NA
CDR3 protein: CASSPQAGGENEQFF
CDR3 DNA: TGTGCCAGCTCACCACAAGCAGGAGGGGAGAATGAGCAGTTCTTC

clone size: NA
V gene: TRBV13
J gene: TRBJ2-7
D gene: NA
CDR3 protein: CASRAGSASLYEQYF
CDR3 DNA: TGTGCCAGCAGAGCGGGTTCGGCAAGTCTGTACGAGCAGTACTTC

clone size: NA
V gene: TRBV7-9
J gene: TRBJ2-7
D gene: TRBD2
CDR3 protein: CASSLVVSGGEQYF
CDR3 DNA: TGTGCCAGCAGCTTAGTAGTCAGCGGGGGCGAGCAGTACTTC

clone size: NA
V gene: TRBV28
J gene: TRBJ2-7
D gene: NA
CDR3 protein: CASSFGDIRTYEQYF
CDR3 DNA: TGTGCCAGCAGTTTTGGGGACATAAGGACCTACGAGCAGTACTTC

clone size: NA
V gene: TRBV7-2
J gene: TRBJ1-4
D gene: NA
CDR3 protein: CASSLSPPGASEKLFF
CDR3 DNA: TGTGCCAGCAGCTTAAGTCCGCCGGGAGCCAGTGAAAAACTGTTTTTT